This TCR beta chain was observed in a study of PD-L1 blockade in urothelial cancer. Samples spanned pretreatment and treatment, with 1 to 8 time points per patient. The CDR3 totals 14 residues. In germline, CDR1 is SGHTA, CDR2 FQGNSA. V was trimmed by 2 bases and J by 5 bases, leaving 12 bases between them. Produced via immunoSEQ multiplex PCR; TCRdb's table is partial and in-frame only. The sample has more than 70,000 clones; approximately 88% are singletons. The receptor was isolated from a man in his 60s with urothelial cancer. This specimen consisted of PBMCs, obtained around atezolizumab (anti-PD-L1) treatment. This rearrangement joins TRBV7-2 to TRBJ1-2; D ambiguous. CDR3 nucleotide sequence: TGTGCCAGCAGCTTAAATTTCGGGAAATATGGCTACACCTTC. Residues: CASSLNFGKYGYTF.